This T cell receptor beta chain was profiled in a study of resident and recirculating memory T cells in vitiligo. For the study at large: Shave-biopsy epidermis from lesional and nonlesional skin was sequenced alongside PBMCs.

Assay: immunoSEQ multiplex PCR; the TCRdb copy retains only in-frame clones and omits some. The profile shows tens of thousands of clones, roughly 94% of them singletons. The germline V gene has CDR1 ENHRY and CDR2 SYGVKD. The CDR3 has 18 amino acids. V was pared by 3 bases and J by 5 bases, with 22 bases between. Patients' lesions had not changed for the previous 6 months. The source of this sequence is a male donor with vitiligo. The material sequenced was blood. V and J are TRBV10-3 and TRBJ2-2; tentatively, D is TRBD2 (6 bases). CDR3 nucleotide sequence: TGTGCCATCAGTGATACCCAAATCGGGACTTTATTAACCGGGGAGCTGTTTTTT. It codes for CAISDTQIGTLLTGELFF.